This T cell receptor beta chain appears in the sequencing data of a study of cytomegalovirus exposure and HLA in healthy donors. Whole-study findings and limits: Investigators reported 150 to 200 TCR beta chains as tied to cytomegalovirus. TCR beta V segments were, for the most part, productive about 87% or about 30% of the time in an earlier analysis. A classifier reportedly called cytomegalovirus status with high sensitivity and specificity. Analysis was carried out at a later point, and it linked a missense DCLRE1C variant to TCR beta V- and J-gene trimming.

Both 60 Vbeta primers and 13 Jbeta primers went into the PCR. Assay used: immunoSEQ multiplex PCR; TCRdb lists only in-frame clones, some missing. The sample holds about 120,000 clones, around 77% seen once. V was shortened by 3 bases and J by 13 bases, with 21 bases between the two germline ends. Germline CDR1 and CDR2: MDHEN and SYDVKM. The CDR3 consists of 14 residues. Points on this clone: Its antigen is as yet unknown.

The sequencing input was PBMCs. The gene calls are TRBV28 and TRBJ1-1, with D perhaps TRBD1 (5 bases). The source of this sequence is a man between 40 and 49 years old in good health and CMV-seropositive. This CDR3 is CASSFPQERSHGFF. The DNA of the CDR3 is TGTGCCAGCAGTTTCCCACAGGAGAGGAGCCACGGTTTCTTT.